Here is one T cell receptor (beta chain) with its context. Authors' data handling: Amplification with reference gene primers provided the estimates of nucleated cell counts. Method: immunoSEQ multiplex PCR; TCRdb's copy keeps in-frame clones and lacks some. That table gives V, J and clone size, and the DNA gave D and trimming. Of 200,000 or so clones listed, around 84% are singletons. The length of the CDR3 is 14 residues. Per germline, CDR1 SGHDN and CDR2 FVKESK. V trimming: 6 bases; J trimming: 4 bases; junction bases outside the gene matches: 7. This specimen comes from a study of blood T cell repertoires in COVID-19. Looking at the study overall: Sources were T cells, B-cell-depleted T cells, or PBMCs; the material itself was cDNA or gDNA.

Sequencing input: peripheral blood. The TCR was taken from a man aged 60 to 69 with acute or convalescent COVID-19. The genes are TRBV14 and TRBJ1-2; 8 bases map to TRBD1. The CDR3: CASSPTGGPYGYTF. CDR3 coding DNA: TGTGCCAGCAGTCCTACAGGGGGACCCTATGGCTACACCTTC. Full variable domain (rest looked up from reference TRBV14 and TRBJ1-2): EAGVTQFPSHSVIEKGQTVTLRCDPISGHDNLYWYRRVMGKEIKFLLHFVKESKQDESGMPNNRFLAERTGGTYSTLKVQPAELEDSGVYFCASSPTGGPYGYTFGSGTRLTVV.